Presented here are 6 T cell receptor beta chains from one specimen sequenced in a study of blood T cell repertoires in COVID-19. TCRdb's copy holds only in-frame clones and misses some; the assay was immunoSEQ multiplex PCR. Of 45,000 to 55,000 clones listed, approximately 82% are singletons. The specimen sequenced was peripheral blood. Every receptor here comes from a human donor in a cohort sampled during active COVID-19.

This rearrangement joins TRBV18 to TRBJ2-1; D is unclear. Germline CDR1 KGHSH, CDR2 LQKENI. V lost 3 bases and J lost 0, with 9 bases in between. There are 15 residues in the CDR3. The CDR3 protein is CASSPVRSSYNEQFF. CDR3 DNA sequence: TGTGCCAGCTCACCGGTGAGGAGCTCCTACAATGAGCAGTTCTTC.

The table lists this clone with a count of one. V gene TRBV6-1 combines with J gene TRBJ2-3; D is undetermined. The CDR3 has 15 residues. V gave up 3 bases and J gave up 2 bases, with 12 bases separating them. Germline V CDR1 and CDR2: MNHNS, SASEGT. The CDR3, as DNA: TGTGCCAGCAGTGACACCCAGACATACACAGATACGCAGTATTTT. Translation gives CASSDTQTYTDTQYF.

The DNA of the CDR3 is TGTGCCAGCAGTGGACAGTTTGAAGCTTTCTTT. Its protein product is CASSGQFEAFF. V and J are TRBV2 and TRBJ1-1; maybe TRBD1 (5 bases). Trimming stripped 4 bases from V and 7 bases from J, with 7 bases between. Per germline, CDR1 SNHLY and CDR2 FYNNEI. The CDR3 consists of 11 residues.

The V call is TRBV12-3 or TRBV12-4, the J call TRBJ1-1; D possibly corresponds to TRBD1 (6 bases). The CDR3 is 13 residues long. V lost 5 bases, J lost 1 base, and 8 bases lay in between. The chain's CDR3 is CASSPTGNTEAFF. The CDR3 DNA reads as TGTGCCAGCAGTCCGACAGGGAACACTGAAGCTTTCTTT.

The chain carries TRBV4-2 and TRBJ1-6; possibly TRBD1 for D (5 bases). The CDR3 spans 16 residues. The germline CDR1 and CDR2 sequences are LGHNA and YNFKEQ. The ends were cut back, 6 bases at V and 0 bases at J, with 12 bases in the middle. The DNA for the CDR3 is TGTGCCAGCAGTGACAGTCCGAGCTCCTATAATTCACCCCTCCACTTT. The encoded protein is CASSDSPSSYNSPLHF.

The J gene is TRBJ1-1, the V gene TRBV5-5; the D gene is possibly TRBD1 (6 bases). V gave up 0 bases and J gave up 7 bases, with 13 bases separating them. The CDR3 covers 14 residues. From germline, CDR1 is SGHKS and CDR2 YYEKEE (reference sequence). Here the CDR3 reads CASSLAGGQGEAFF. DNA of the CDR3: TGTGCCAGCAGCTTGGCTGGGGGCCAGGGTGAAGCTTTCTTT.